This section outlines one TCR beta chain sequence together with its context. The clone's antigen remains unknown. Per-nucleotide qualities are absent, and no much larger clonotype sits a single base away. This sample stems from a study of radiotherapy plus CTLA-4 blockade in lung cancer (dated by TCRdb to between 2018 and 2020). In terms of the full investigation: Objective responses occurred in approximately 17% of enrolled patients, and roughly 30% achieved disease control. General findings and caveats noted by the study authors: Early dynamic changes in blood T cell clones, together with increased serum interferon-beta after radiation, were reported as the strongest predictors of response. After treatment with radiotherapy and ipilimumab, TCR clones that came from tumors expanded in the peripheral blood.

Focal radiation therapy combined with CTLA-4 blockade (ipilimumab) was tested in patients with chemo-refractory metastatic non-small-cell lung cancer. At the junction V is shortened by 2 bases and J by 7 bases, with 12 bases in between. Including the terminal cysteine and phenylalanine, the CDR3 comprises 13 residues. Just the 39-base CDR3 DNA is kept, in frame starting at base 1. The germline V gene yields SGHTA for CDR1 and FQGNSA for CDR2. Library method: the immunoSEQ multiplex PCR assay. TCRdb retrieved this table from immuneACCESS and kept in-frame rearrangements only. Not all clones are present; in checked studies, unresolved V genes account for under half, and no reason is known for the remainder. This sample comprises some 50,000 clones, under 85% of them detected only once. Roughly 2.9% of the sample rests with the top ten.

Recombination connected TRBV7-2 to TRBJ2-7; the D segment cannot be called with confidence. This sample comprised peripheral blood, obtained from a patient treated with radiotherapy plus ipilimumab. The clonotype comes from a human donor with non-small cell lung cancer who had a partial response to radiotherapy plus ipilimumab. The CDR3 reads CASSLPAEAEQYF. The nucleotide sequence reads as follows: TGTGCCAGCAGCTTACCCGCCGAAGCAGAGCAGTACTTC.